Detailed here is one T cell receptor beta chain. The antigen is not known. J lost 3 bases, V lost 0 bases, and 8 bases had no gene match. Germline V gene lookup returns CDR1 LNHDA and CDR2 SQIVND (reference sequence). The CDR3 extends over 16 amino acids. This sample was taken from a study of response to subunit inactivated influenza vaccine. Study-wide points: Researchers suggested that each seasonal influenza vaccination recruits few new T cells.

TCRdb used MiXCR to reprocess the RT-PCR reads, holding one entry per CDR3 protein. The data contain approximately 700,000 distinct CDR3 sequences, 11% to 15% of them seen just once; the ten biggest clones take up roughly 6.4%. Sequencing was performed on PBMCs from blood, taken around 15 days before vaccination. This receptor was identified in a man in his forties or fifties who received an inactivated influenza vaccine. The chain employs TRBV19 and TRBJ2-7, with TRBD2 identical over 7 bases. This CDR3 reads CASSIDLASGYYEQYF. DNA of the CDR3: TGTGCCAGTAGTATAGATCTGGCTAGCGGTTACTACGAGCAGTACTTC.